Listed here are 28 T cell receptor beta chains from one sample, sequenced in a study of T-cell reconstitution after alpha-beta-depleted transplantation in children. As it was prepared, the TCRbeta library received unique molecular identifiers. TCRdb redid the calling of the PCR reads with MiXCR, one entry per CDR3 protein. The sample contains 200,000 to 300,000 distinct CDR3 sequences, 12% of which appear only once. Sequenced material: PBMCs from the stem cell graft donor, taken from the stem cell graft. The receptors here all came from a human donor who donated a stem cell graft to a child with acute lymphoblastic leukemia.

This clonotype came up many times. The CDR3 nucleotides read TGTGCCAGCAATGACAGATCAGCAAATCAGCCCCAGCATTTT. Translated: CASNDRSANQPQHF. The chain joins TRBV12-3 or TRBV12-4 to TRBJ1-5; a possible D gene is TRBD1 (5 bases). V lost 7 bases and J 4 bases, leaving 14 bases between the germline ends. The CDR3 is 14 residues long.

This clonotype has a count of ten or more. CDR3 sequence reads: CASSQKGHEQFF. The CDR3 nucleotides read TGTGCCAGCAGCCAAAAAGGGCATGAGCAGTTCTTC. The chain is built from TRBV7-9 and TRBJ2-1; the D is unclear. Germline V gene data show CDR1 as SEHNR and CDR2 as FQNEAQ (reference sequence). This CDR3 has 12 amino acids. V was pared by 5 bases and J by 8 bases, with 10 bases between.

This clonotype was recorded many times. The CDR3 here is CASSVNHPRTGGQDNEQFF. In DNA, the CDR3 is TGTGCCAGCAGCGTCAACCACCCGAGGACAGGCGGGCAGGATAATGAGCAGTTCTTC. The chain joins TRBV9 to TRBJ2-1; TRBD1 agrees at 7 bases. The CDR3 runs to 19 residues. Germline CDR1 SGDLS, CDR2 YYNGEE. Losses at the gene ends were 2 bases for V and 7 bases for J; bases not matched to a gene: 21.

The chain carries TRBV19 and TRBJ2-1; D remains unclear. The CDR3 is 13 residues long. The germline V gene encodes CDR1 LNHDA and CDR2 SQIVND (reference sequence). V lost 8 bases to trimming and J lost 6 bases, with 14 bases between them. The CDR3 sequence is CASHRSPGNEQFF. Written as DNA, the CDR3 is TGTGCCAGTCACCGGTCTCCGGGCAATGAGCAGTTCTTC.

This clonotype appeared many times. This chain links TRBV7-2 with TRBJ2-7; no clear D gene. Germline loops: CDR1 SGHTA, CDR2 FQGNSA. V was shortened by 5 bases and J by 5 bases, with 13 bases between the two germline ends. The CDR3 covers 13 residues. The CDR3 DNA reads TGTGCCAGCAGCGCAGCGCGTCTGCACGAGCAGTACTTC. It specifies CASSAARLHEQYF.

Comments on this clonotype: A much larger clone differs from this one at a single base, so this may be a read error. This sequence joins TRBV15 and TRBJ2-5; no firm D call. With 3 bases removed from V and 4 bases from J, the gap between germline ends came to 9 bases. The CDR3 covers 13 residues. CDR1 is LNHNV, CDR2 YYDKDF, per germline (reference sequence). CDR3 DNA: TGTGCCACCAGCAGCCAAAAGCGAGAGACCCAGTACTTC. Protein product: CATSSQKRETQYF.

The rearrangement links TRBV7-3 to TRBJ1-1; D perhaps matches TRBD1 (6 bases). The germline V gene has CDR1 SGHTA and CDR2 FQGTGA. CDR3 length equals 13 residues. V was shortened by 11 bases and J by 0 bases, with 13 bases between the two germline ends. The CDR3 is CAGAQGMNTEAFF. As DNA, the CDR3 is TGTGCCGGAGCCCAGGGGATGAACACTGAAGCTTTCTTT. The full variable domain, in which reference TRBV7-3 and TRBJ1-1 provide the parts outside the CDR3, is GAGVSQTPSNKVTEKGKYVELRCDPISGHTALYWYRQSLGQGPEFLIYFQGTGAADDSGLPNDRFFAVRPEGSVSTLKIQRTERGDSAVYLCAGAQGMNTEAFFGQGTRLTVV.

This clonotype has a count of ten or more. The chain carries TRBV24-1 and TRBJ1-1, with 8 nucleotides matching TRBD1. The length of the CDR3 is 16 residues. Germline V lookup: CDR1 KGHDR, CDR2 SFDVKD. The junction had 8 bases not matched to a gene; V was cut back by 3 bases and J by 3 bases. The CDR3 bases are TGTGCCACCAGTGATCCGCGGACAGGGCAAGACACTGAAGCTTTCTTT. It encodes CATSDPRTGQDTEAFF.

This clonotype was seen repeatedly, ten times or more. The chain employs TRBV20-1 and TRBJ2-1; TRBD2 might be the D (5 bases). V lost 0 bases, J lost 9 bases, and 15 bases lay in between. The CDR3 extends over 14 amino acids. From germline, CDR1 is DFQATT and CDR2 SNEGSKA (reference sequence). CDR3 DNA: TGCAGTGCTAGAGATACCCGAGGGCCGGGTGAGCAGTTCTTC. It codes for CSARDTRGPGEQFF.

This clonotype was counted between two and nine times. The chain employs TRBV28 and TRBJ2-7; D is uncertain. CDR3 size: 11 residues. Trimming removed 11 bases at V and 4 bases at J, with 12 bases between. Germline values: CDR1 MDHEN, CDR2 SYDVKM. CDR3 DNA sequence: TGTGCCCTCGGACCTCCTTACGAGCAGTACTTC. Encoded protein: CALGPPYEQYF.

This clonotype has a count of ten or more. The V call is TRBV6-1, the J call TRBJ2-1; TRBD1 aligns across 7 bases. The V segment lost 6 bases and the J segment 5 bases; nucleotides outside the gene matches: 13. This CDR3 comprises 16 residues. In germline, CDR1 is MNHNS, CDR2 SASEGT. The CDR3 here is CASRSLGTVPDNEQFF. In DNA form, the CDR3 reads TGTGCCAGCAGGTCCTTAGGGACAGTCCCCGACAATGAGCAGTTCTTC.

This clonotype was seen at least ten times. This chain's CDR3 is CASRQNSLSTDTQYF. The CDR3 DNA sequence: TGCGCCAGCAGGCAGAATTCACTTAGCACAGATACGCAGTATTTT. The chain carries TRBV4-3 and TRBJ2-3; D not certain. Trimming left V 6 bases short and J 0 bases short, with 13 bases between. The CDR3 sequence is 15 residues long. Germline loops: CDR1 LGHNA, CDR2 YSLEER.

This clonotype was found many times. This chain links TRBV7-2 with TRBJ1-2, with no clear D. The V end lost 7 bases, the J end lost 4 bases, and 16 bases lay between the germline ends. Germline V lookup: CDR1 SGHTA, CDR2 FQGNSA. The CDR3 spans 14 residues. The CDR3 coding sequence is TGTGCCAGCACCATTTCCCCCGGTATCTATGGCTACACCTTC. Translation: CASTISPGIYGYTF.

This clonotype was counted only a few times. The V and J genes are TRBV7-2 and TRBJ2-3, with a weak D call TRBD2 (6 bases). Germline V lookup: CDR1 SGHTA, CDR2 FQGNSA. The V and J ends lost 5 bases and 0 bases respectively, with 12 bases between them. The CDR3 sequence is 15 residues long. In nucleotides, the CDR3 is TGTGCCAGCAGCCCACTAGGGACTAGCACAGATACGCAGTATTTT. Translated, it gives CASSPLGTSTDTQYF.

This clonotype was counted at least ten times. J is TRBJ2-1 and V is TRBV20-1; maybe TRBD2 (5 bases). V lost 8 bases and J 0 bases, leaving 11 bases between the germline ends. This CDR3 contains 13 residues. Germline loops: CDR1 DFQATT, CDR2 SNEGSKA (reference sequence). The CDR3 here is CSTNSDSYNEQFF. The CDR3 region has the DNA TGCAGTACAAATAGCGACTCCTACAATGAGCAGTTCTTC.

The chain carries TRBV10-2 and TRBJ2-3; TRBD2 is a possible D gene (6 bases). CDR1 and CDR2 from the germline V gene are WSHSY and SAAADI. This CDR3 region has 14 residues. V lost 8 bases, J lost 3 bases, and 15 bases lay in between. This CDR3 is CASGAGAWTDTQYF. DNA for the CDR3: TGCGCCAGCGGAGCGGGTGCATGGACAGATACGCAGTATTTT.

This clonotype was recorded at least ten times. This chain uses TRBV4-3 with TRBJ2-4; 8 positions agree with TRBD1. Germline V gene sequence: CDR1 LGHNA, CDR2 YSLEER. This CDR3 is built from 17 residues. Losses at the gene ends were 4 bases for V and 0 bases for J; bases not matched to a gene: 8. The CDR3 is CASSLSRTGLAKNIQYF. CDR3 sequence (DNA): TGCGCCAGCAGCCTATCCCGGACAGGGCTAGCCAAAAACATTCAGTACTTC.

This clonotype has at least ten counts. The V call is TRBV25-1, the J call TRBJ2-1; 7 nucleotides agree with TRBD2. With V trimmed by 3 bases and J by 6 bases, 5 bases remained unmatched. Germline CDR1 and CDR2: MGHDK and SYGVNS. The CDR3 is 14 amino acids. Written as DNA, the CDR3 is TGTGCCAGCAGTGAGGGGGGACTATTCAATGAGCAGTTCTTC. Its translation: CASSEGGLFNEQFF.

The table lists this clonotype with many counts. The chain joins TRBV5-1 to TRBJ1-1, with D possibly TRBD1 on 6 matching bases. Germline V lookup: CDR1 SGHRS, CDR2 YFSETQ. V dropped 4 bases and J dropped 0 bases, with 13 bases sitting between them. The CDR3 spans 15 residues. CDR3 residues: CASSGQLSMNTEAFF. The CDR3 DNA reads TGCGCCAGCAGCGGACAGCTTTCTATGAACACTGAAGCTTTCTTT.

The CDR3: CASSPAHHGGEKLFF. Here the CDR3 DNA reads TGTGCCAGCAGCCCGGCTCACCATGGAGGGGAAAAACTGTTTTTT. V is TRBV7-2 and J is TRBJ1-4; D gene uncertain. Germline V gene lookup returns CDR1 SGHTA and CDR2 FQGNSA. The germline V and J ends were trimmed by 5 bases and 8 bases, with 18 bases remaining between them. The CDR3 length is 15 residues. The full variable domain, completed using reference TRBV7-2 and TRBJ1-4, is GAGVSQSPSNKVTEKGKDVELRCDPISGHTALYWYRQSLGQGLEFLIYFQGNSAPDKSGLPSDRFSAERTGGSVSTLTIQRTQQEDSAVYLCASSPAHHGGEKLFFGSGTQLSVL.

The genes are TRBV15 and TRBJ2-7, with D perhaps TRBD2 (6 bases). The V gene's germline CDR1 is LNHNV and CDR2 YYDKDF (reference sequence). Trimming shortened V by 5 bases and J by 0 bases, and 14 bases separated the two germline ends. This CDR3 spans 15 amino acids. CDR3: CATSQPRTTSYEQYF. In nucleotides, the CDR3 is TGTGCCACCAGCCAGCCGCGGACTACCTCCTACGAGCAGTACTTC.

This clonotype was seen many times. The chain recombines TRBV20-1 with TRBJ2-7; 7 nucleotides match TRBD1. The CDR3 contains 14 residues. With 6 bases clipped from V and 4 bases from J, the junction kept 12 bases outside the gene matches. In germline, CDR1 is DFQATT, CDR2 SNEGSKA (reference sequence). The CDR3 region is CSAIEDRTGYEQYF. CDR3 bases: TGCAGTGCCATCGAGGACAGGACGGGTTACGAGCAGTACTTC.

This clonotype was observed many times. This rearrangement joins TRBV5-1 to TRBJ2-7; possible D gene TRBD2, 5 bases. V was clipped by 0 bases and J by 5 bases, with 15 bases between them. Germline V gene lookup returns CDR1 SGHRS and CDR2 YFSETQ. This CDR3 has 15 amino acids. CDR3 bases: TGCGCCAGCAGCTTGGTCCCTAGCTTAGTCGACGAGCAGTACTTC. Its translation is CASSLVPSLVDEQYF.

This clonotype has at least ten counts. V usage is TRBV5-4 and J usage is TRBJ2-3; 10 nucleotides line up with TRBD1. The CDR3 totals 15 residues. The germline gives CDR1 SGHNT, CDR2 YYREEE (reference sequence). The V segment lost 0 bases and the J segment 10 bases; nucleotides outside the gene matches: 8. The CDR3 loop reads CASSLAVGQGNSQYF. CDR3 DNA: TGTGCCAGCAGCTTGGCCGTGGGACAGGGGAATTCGCAGTATTTT.

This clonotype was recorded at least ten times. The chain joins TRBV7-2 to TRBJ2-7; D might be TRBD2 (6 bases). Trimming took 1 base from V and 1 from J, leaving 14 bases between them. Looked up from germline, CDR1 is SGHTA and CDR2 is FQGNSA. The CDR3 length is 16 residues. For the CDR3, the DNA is TGTGCCAGCAGCTTAGTGGGTGGAGGGAGTTCCTACGAGCAGTACTTC. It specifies CASSLVGGGSSYEQYF.

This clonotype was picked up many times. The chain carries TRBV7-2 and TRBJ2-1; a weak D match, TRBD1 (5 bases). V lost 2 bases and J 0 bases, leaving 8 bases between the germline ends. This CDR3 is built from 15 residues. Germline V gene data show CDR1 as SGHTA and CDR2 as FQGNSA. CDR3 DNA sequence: TGTGCCAGCAGCTTATGGGGCAGCTCCTACAATGAGCAGTTCTTC. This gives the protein CASSLWGSSYNEQFF.

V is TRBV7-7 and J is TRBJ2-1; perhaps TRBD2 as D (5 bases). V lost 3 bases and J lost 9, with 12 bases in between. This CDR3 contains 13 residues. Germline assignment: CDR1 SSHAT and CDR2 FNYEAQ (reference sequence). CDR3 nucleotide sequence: TGTGCCAGCAGCTTTACACGCAGCGGTGAGCAGTTCTTC. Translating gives CASSFTRSGEQFF.

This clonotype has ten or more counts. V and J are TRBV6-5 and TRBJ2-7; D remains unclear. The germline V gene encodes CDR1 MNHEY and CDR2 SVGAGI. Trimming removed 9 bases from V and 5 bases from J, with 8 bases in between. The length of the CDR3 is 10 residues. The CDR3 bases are TGTGCCAGTGGACCCAACGAGCAGTACTTC. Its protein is CASGPNEQYF.